The rows below give T cell receptor beta chains drawn from one sample of a study of shared clonotypes between healthy human individuals. Method: immunoSEQ multiplex PCR; TCRdb's copy keeps in-frame clones and lacks some. The top ten clones hold about 34% of a sample with around 690,000 clones, 90% of them seen once. The sequenced material came from memory CD8+ T cells from PBMCs. The receptors come from a man aged 18 to 29 in good health. Some clones in this sample may be carry-over from other donors' samples. Both conserved end residues are part of each CDR3. A D gene is named only where the DNA matches it firmly. The size entry is marked missing in some rows and otherwise reads once, few, many or a size class.

CDR3 DNA: TGTGCCAGCAGCTTACAGGACAGGGGAGACGAGCAGTACTTC
CDR3 protein: CASSLQDRGDEQYF
V gene: TRBV9
clone size: -
J gene: TRBJ2-7
D gene: TRBD1

CDR3 DNA: TGTGCCAGCAGTGAAGTGGGCCCGGGACAGGGGCTAGTGGAGCAGTACTTC
CDR3 protein: CASSEVGPGQGLVEQYF
V gene: TRBV6-1
clone size: -
J gene: TRBJ2-7
D gene: TRBD1

CDR3 DNA: TGTGCCAGCAGTTACTCCCTGACGTCGGCTTACGAGCAGTACTTC
CDR3 protein: CASSYSLTSAYEQYF
V gene: TRBV6-6
clone size: -
J gene: TRBJ2-7
D gene: -

CDR3 DNA: TGCAGCGTTCTAGATGACTGGACGGAGAATGAAAAACTGTTTTTT
CDR3 protein: CSVLDDWTENEKLFF
V gene: TRBV29-1
clone size: -
J gene: TRBJ1-4
D gene: -

CDR3 DNA: TGTGCCAGCAGTTTAGGGTCGAACTACGAGCAGTACTTC
CDR3 protein: CASSLGSNYEQYF
V gene: TRBV27
clone size: -
J gene: TRBJ2-7
D gene: -

CDR3 DNA: TGTGCCAGCAGCTTATACCCCGCGGATCCCCCCTACGAGCAGTACTTC
CDR3 protein: CASSLYPADPPYEQYF
V gene: TRBV7-7
clone size: -
J gene: TRBJ2-7
D gene: -

CDR3 DNA: TGTGCCAGCAGTGAAATGGGCTCCTATTCCTACGAGCAGTACTTC
CDR3 protein: CASSEMGSYSYEQYF
V gene: TRBV6-1
clone size: -
J gene: TRBJ2-7
D gene: -

CDR3 DNA: TGTGCCAGCAGCTTAGTTTTGAGAGTGCAGTACTTC
CDR3 protein: CASSLVLRVQYF
V gene: TRBV11-2
clone size: -
J gene: TRBJ2-7
D gene: -

CDR3 DNA: TGTGCCAGCAGACCAACCGGACAGTACAATGAGCAGTTCTTC
CDR3 protein: CASRPTGQYNEQFF
V gene: TRBV9
clone size: -
J gene: TRBJ2-1
D gene: -

CDR3 DNA: TGTGCCAGCAGCTTTGACAGCGAAGAGACCCAGTACTTC
CDR3 protein: CASSFDSEETQYF
V gene: TRBV5-8
clone size: -
J gene: TRBJ2-5
D gene: -

CDR3 DNA: TGTGCCAGCAGCTTGCAGGGGAATGAAAAACTGTTTTTT
CDR3 protein: CASSLQGNEKLFF
V gene: TRBV5-6
clone size: -
J gene: TRBJ1-4
D gene: -

CDR3 DNA: TGTGCCAGCAGCGACAGGGGCCAAGAGACCCAGTACTTC
CDR3 protein: CASSDRGQETQYF
V gene: TRBV27
clone size: -
J gene: TRBJ2-5
D gene: TRBD1

CDR3 DNA: TGCGCCAGCAGGATGGGAGGGACAGATACGCAGTATTTT
CDR3 protein: CASRMGGTDTQYF
V gene: TRBV4-1
clone size: once
J gene: TRBJ2-3
D gene: TRBD2

CDR3 DNA: TGTGCCAGCAGCCTATGGGCTGGTCGGGGTGAGCAGTACTTC
CDR3 protein: CASSLWAGRGEQYF
V gene: TRBV14
clone size: -
J gene: TRBJ2-7
D gene: -

CDR3 DNA: TGTGCCAGCAGTTTATACAGGGGGAGGACTGAAGCTTTCTTT
CDR3 protein: CASSLYRGRTEAFF
V gene: TRBV28
clone size: -
J gene: TRBJ1-1
D gene: TRBD1

CDR3 DNA: TGTGCCAGCAGTTTCCCCGGACAAAGCTCCTACGAGCAGTACTTC
CDR3 protein: CASSFPGQSSYEQYF
V gene: TRBV28
clone size: -
J gene: TRBJ2-7
D gene: -

CDR3 DNA: TGTGCCAGCGTCGGGCGCGGGTACCAAGAGACCCAGTACTTC
CDR3 protein: CASVGRGYQETQYF
V gene: TRBV25-1
clone size: -
J gene: TRBJ2-5
D gene: -

CDR3 DNA: TGTGCCAGCAGTTACGACAATGAGCAGTTCTTC
CDR3 protein: CASSYDNEQFF
V gene: TRBV27
clone size: -
J gene: TRBJ2-1
D gene: -

CDR3 DNA: TGTGCCAGTAGGCTCGAGAGGGGGCGAAACACCGGGGAGCTGTTTTTT
CDR3 protein: CASRLERGRNTGELFF
V gene: TRBV19
clone size: -
J gene: TRBJ2-2
D gene: TRBD1

CDR3 DNA: TGTGCCAGCAGCTCCGGGACTTTTCTCTATGGCTACACCTTC
CDR3 protein: CASSSGTFLYGYTF
V gene: TRBV7-9
clone size: -
J gene: TRBJ1-2
D gene: -

CDR3 DNA: TGTGCCAGCAGCTTCTCTCCCGGAGAGAACACTGAAGCTTTCTTT
CDR3 protein: CASSFSPGENTEAFF
V gene: TRBV7-6
clone size: -
J gene: TRBJ1-1
D gene: -

CDR3 DNA: TGTGCCAGCAGCTTAGGATCAGGTTTTGAAGCTTTCTTT
CDR3 protein: CASSLGSGFEAFF
V gene: TRBV7-6
clone size: -
J gene: TRBJ1-1
D gene: -

CDR3 DNA: TGTGCCAGCAGCGTGCGACTAGCGGGGTACACAGATACGCAGTATTTT
CDR3 protein: CASSVRLAGYTDTQYF
V gene: TRBV7-8
clone size: -
J gene: TRBJ2-3
D gene: TRBD2

CDR3 DNA: TGTGCCAGCAGCTTAGGACCGATTGAAGCTTTCTTT
CDR3 protein: CASSLGPIEAFF
V gene: TRBV7-9
clone size: -
J gene: TRBJ1-1
D gene: -

CDR3 DNA: TGTGCCAGCAGGAAACGGGACAGATACGTTCCAGATACGCAGTATTTT
CDR3 protein: CASRKRDRYVPDTQYF
V gene: TRBV28
clone size: -
J gene: TRBJ2-3
D gene: TRBD1

CDR3 DNA: TGTGCCACCAGCAGAGAAGCTGCGCGGCCGAACACTGAAGCTTTCTTT
CDR3 protein: CATSREAARPNTEAFF
V gene: TRBV15
clone size: few
J gene: TRBJ1-1
D gene: -

CDR3 DNA: TGTGCCAGCACCGAAAATAACAGGGGGGCCTCTGAGGACGAGCAGTACTTC
CDR3 protein: CASTENNRGASEDEQYF
V gene: TRBV5-6
clone size: -
J gene: TRBJ2-7
D gene: TRBD1

CDR3 DNA: TGTGCCAGCAGCGCACGGACTAGCGGGAGAGTACGGACCAGCGGGGAGCTGTTTTTT
CDR3 protein: CASSARTSGRVRTSGELFF
V gene: TRBV21-1
clone size: -
J gene: TRBJ2-2
D gene: -

CDR3 DNA: TGTGCCAGCACACTAGCGGGAGGGCCTGACGGGGAGCTGTTTTTT
CDR3 protein: CASTLAGGPDGELFF
V gene: TRBV27
clone size: -
J gene: TRBJ2-2
D gene: TRBD2

CDR3 DNA: TGTGCCAGCAGTCCCGGGACTAGCGGAGCTCAGCAGTACTTC
CDR3 protein: CASSPGTSGAQQYF
V gene: TRBV28
clone size: once
J gene: TRBJ2-7
D gene: TRBD2

CDR3 DNA: TGTGCCAGCAGCTCCCCCGGACTAGCGGCTCCCTACGAGCAGTACTTC
CDR3 protein: CASSSPGLAAPYEQYF
V gene: TRBV7-9
clone size: once
J gene: TRBJ2-7
D gene: TRBD2

CDR3 DNA: TGTGCCAGCAGGGCCTCAGGGTCTCGTGATGGCTACACCTTC
CDR3 protein: CASRASGSRDGYTF
V gene: TRBV5-4
clone size: once
J gene: TRBJ1-2
D gene: -

CDR3 DNA: TGTGCCAGCAGCCCTGGGACTGGGGGGGCCAATGAGCAGTTCTTC
CDR3 protein: CASSPGTGGANEQFF
V gene: TRBV11-3
clone size: -
J gene: TRBJ2-1
D gene: -

CDR3 DNA: TGTGCCAGCAGTCCTCCCTCGGTAGGGGGTCCCACCGGGGAGCTGTTTTTT
CDR3 protein: CASSPPSVGGPTGELFF
V gene: TRBV27
clone size: -
J gene: TRBJ2-2
D gene: -

CDR3 DNA: TGTGCCAGCAGCGTAGGAGAGGGCGGACAGCCCCAGCATTTT
CDR3 protein: CASSVGEGGQPQHF
V gene: TRBV9
clone size: -
J gene: TRBJ1-5
D gene: -

CDR3 DNA: TGTGCCAGCAGTTTATGGACATCGGGGGAGGGCCGGAATGAGCAGTTCTTC
CDR3 protein: CASSLWTSGEGRNEQFF
V gene: TRBV27
clone size: once
J gene: TRBJ2-1
D gene: TRBD2

CDR3 DNA: TGTGCCAGTAGTCCGGCGGGACTAGCGGGACTAAGCTCCTACAATGAGCAGTTCTTC
CDR3 protein: CASSPAGLAGLSSYNEQFF
V gene: TRBV19
clone size: -
J gene: TRBJ2-1
D gene: TRBD2

CDR3 DNA: TGTGCCAGCAGCCAGACAGGTGGGAACACTGAAGCTTTCTTT
CDR3 protein: CASSQTGGNTEAFF
V gene: TRBV28
clone size: -
J gene: TRBJ1-1
D gene: -

CDR3 DNA: TGTGCCAGCAGCGAGCTCCTTAGCTTTGGGGGCTCCTACAATGAGCAGTTCTTC
CDR3 protein: CASSELLSFGGSYNEQFF
V gene: TRBV7-9
clone size: -
J gene: TRBJ2-1
D gene: -

CDR3 DNA: TGTGCCAGCAGCCCCCTTGGACTAGCGGTAATGAGCTCCTACAATGAGCAGTTCTTC
CDR3 protein: CASSPLGLAVMSSYNEQFF
V gene: TRBV9
clone size: -
J gene: TRBJ2-1
D gene: TRBD2

CDR3 DNA: TGTGCCAGCAGCTTAGGTCCAGTCTACAATCAGCCCCAGCATTTT
CDR3 protein: CASSLGPVYNQPQHF
V gene: TRBV7-2
clone size: -
J gene: TRBJ1-5
D gene: -

CDR3 DNA: TGTGCCAGCAGTTTTCAGGGGTTTAGCAATCAGCCCCAGCATTTT
CDR3 protein: CASSFQGFSNQPQHF
V gene: TRBV5-8
clone size: -
J gene: TRBJ1-5
D gene: -

CDR3 DNA: TGTGCCAGCAGTTCGAGTAGCGGGAGGACAACCTTCACAGATACGCAGTATTTT
CDR3 protein: CASSSSSGRTTFTDTQYF
V gene: TRBV28
clone size: -
J gene: TRBJ2-3
D gene: TRBD2

CDR3 DNA: TGTGCCAGCTCGGAGATGAGGAAACAGGGCAACGGTGAAGCTTTCTTT
CDR3 protein: CASSEMRKQGNGEAFF
V gene: TRBV18
clone size: -
J gene: TRBJ1-1
D gene: -

CDR3 DNA: TGTGCTAGTGGATTGGGCGGTGGAAACACCATATATTTT
CDR3 protein: CASGLGGGNTIYF
V gene: TRBV12-5
clone size: -
J gene: TRBJ1-3
D gene: -

CDR3 DNA: TGTGCCAGCATTCCGAGCGTGCACGAGCAGTACTTC
CDR3 protein: CASIPSVHEQYF
V gene: TRBV2
clone size: -
J gene: TRBJ2-7
D gene: -

CDR3 DNA: TGTGCCAGCGGAACAGGGGGTTCCTACGAGCAGTACTTC
CDR3 protein: CASGTGGSYEQYF
V gene: TRBV27
clone size: -
J gene: TRBJ2-7
D gene: TRBD1

CDR3 DNA: TGCAGCGTTGAAATCGTCATGATCATGAACACTGAAGCTTTCTTT
CDR3 protein: CSVEIVMIMNTEAFF
V gene: TRBV29-1
clone size: -
J gene: TRBJ1-1
D gene: -

CDR3 DNA: TGCGCCAGCAGCTGGACAGGGGGTGACTATGGCTACACCTTC
CDR3 protein: CASSWTGGDYGYTF
V gene: TRBV5-1
clone size: -
J gene: TRBJ1-2
D gene: TRBD1

CDR3 DNA: TGTGCCAGCAGTTACGTACGAGACACTGAAGCTTTCTTT
CDR3 protein: CASSYVRDTEAFF
V gene: TRBV6-5
clone size: -
J gene: TRBJ1-1
D gene: -

CDR3 DNA: TGCGCCAGCAGCCAAGAGGGGTGGGTGGGGTCCTACAATGAGCAGTTCTTC
CDR3 protein: CASSQEGWVGSYNEQFF
V gene: TRBV4-3
clone size: -
J gene: TRBJ2-1
D gene: -

CDR3 DNA: TGTGCCAGCAGAGCTAGGGCTTCGAAGGGCTACACCTTC
CDR3 protein: CASRARASKGYTF
V gene: TRBV27
clone size: -
J gene: TRBJ1-2
D gene: -

CDR3 DNA: TGTGCCAGCAGTTTATGGGCGGGGTTCCACGAGCAGTACTTC
CDR3 protein: CASSLWAGFHEQYF
V gene: TRBV27
clone size: -
J gene: TRBJ2-7
D gene: -

CDR3 DNA: TGCGCCAGCAGCCAAGACGGAGTTCAGCCCCAGCATTTT
CDR3 protein: CASSQDGVQPQHF
V gene: TRBV4-3
clone size: -
J gene: TRBJ1-5
D gene: -

CDR3 DNA: TGTGCCAGTAGTATAGGGGTGGGAACTAGCACAGATACGCAGTATTTT
CDR3 protein: CASSIGVGTSTDTQYF
V gene: TRBV19
clone size: -
J gene: TRBJ2-3
D gene: -

CDR3 DNA: TGTGCCAGCAGCCCTTCCGGCTACGAGCAGTACTTC
CDR3 protein: CASSPSGYEQYF
V gene: TRBV27
clone size: -
J gene: TRBJ2-7
D gene: -

CDR3 DNA: TGTGCCAGCAGCCATGGACTAGCGTACTACAATGAGCAGTTCTTC
CDR3 protein: CASSHGLAYYNEQFF
V gene: TRBV7-7
clone size: -
J gene: TRBJ2-1
D gene: TRBD2

CDR3 DNA: TGTGCCAGCAGTTACGGGCCATTCGTGTACACTGAAGCTTTCTTT
CDR3 protein: CASSYGPFVYTEAFF
V gene: TRBV6-5
clone size: -
J gene: TRBJ1-1
D gene: -

CDR3 DNA: TGCAGCGTTGCGGGGCCTGAGCAGTTCTTC
CDR3 protein: CSVAGPEQFF
V gene: TRBV29-1
clone size: once
J gene: TRBJ2-1
D gene: -